Listed below are T cell receptor beta chains from one sample, sequenced in a study of cytomegalovirus exposure and HLA in healthy donors. TCRdb's table, derived via immunoSEQ multiplex PCR, lists solely in-frame clones and lacks some. The sample shows roughly 100,000 clones, almost 80% of them seen only once. Sequences were obtained from PBMCs. These receptors were collected from a man in his fifties or sixties in good health and CMV-seropositive. Each CDR3 is given with its conserved first and last residue. The D gene is left open where the match is weak. Clone size is not always given. Where it is, it says once, few, many or a class for expanded clones.

d_call | clone_size | j_call | cdr3_length | v_call | cdr3_nt | cdr3_aa
. | . | TRBJ2-2 | 14 | TRBV4-2 | TGTGCCAGCAGTCTAGCCCGGGACACCGGGGAGCTGTTTTTT | CASSLARDTGELFF
TRBD1 | . | TRBJ2-7 | 15 | TRBV5-6 | TGTGCCAGCAGCATAGGGGACAGGGCCTCCTACGAGCAGTACTTC | CASSIGDRASYEQYF
TRBD1 | . | TRBJ1-5 | 14 | TRBV6-1 | TGTGCCAGCAGTGATCCAGGGGGATGGAGGCCCCAGCATTTT | CASSDPGGWRPQHF
. | once | TRBJ1-4 | 14 | TRBV14 | TGTGCCAGCAGCCGCGGGGGGTCGGGTGAAAAACTGTTTTTT | CASSRGGSGEKLFF
TRBD2 | few | TRBJ2-5 | 12 | TRBV19 | TGTGCCAGTCGACTAGCGGGAGAGACCCAGTACTTC | CASRLAGETQYF
. | . | TRBJ1-6 | 14 | TRBV27 | TGTGCCAGCAGTCTTCCGAAGGAGAGTTCACCCCTCCACTTT | CASSLPKESSPLHF
. | . | TRBJ1-1 | 14 | TRBV19 | TGTGCCAGTAGCCTCCAAGGCGGGAACACTGAAGCTTTCTTT | CASSLQGGNTEAFF
. | . | TRBJ2-7 | 14 | TRBV7-8 | TGTGCCAGCAGCTTAGGACAGGTCCACTACGAGCAGTACTTC | CASSLGQVHYEQYF
TRBD1 | . | TRBJ1-1 | 14 | TRBV9 | TGTGCCAGCAGCGTGACAGGGACTAACACTGAAGCTTTCTTT | CASSVTGTNTEAFF
TRBD2 | few | TRBJ2-7 | 14 | TRBV5-6 | TGTGCCAGCAGCTTAGCGGGGGCTTATTACGAGCAGTACTTC | CASSLAGAYYEQYF
TRBD1 | . | TRBJ2-2 | 16 | TRBV7-9 | TGTTCCAGCAGAGAAAGACAGGGGGCGAGTAGCGGGGAGCTGTTTTTT | CSSRERQGASSGELFF
. | . | TRBJ1-2 | 15 | TRBV5-1 | TGCGCCAGCAGCCCATCTTTAGACAGCCGCTATGGCTACACCTTC | CASSPSLDSRYGYTF
TRBD2 | . | TRBJ2-1 | 19 | TRBV27 | TGTGCCAGCAGCTACTGGGACTCTAGCGGGGGCCCAGACTATAATGAGCAGTTCTTC | CASSYWDSSGGPDYNEQFF
. | . | TRBJ2-7 | 16 | TRBV5-1 | TGCGCCAGCAGCTTTACCCCGGAGACTAGTGTCTACGAGCAGTACTTC | CASSFTPETSVYEQYF
TRBD1 | . | TRBJ2-5 | 13 | TRBV28 | TGTGCCAGCAGGCCTCAGGGGGAAGAGACCCAGTACTTC | CASRPQGEETQYF
. | . | TRBJ1-2 | 17 | TRBV18 | TGTGCCAGCTCACCACAAATACGGGACACACAGAACTATGGCTACACCTTC | CASSPQIRDTQNYGYTF
. | . | TRBJ1-5 | 14 | TRBV7-2 | TGTGCCAGCAGCTCTCAGACAGGCAATCAGCCCCAGCATTTT | CASSSQTGNQPQHF
TRBD1 | . | TRBJ1-5 | 15 | TRBV28 | TGTGCCAGCAGTTACGGACAGGGACCCAATCAGCCCCAGCATTTT | CASSYGQGPNQPQHF
TRBD1 | . | TRBJ2-2 | 12 | TRBV28 | TGTGCCAGTCGAGGGACAGCCGGGGAGCTGTTTTTT | CASRGTAGELFF
TRBD1 | . | TRBJ2-3 | 18 | TRBV18 | TGTGCCAGCTCACCTATGGGGCTGACAGGGGTGCACACAGATACGCAGTATTTT | CASSPMGLTGVHTDTQYF
TRBD1 | . | TRBJ1-1 | 14 | TRBV5-6 | TGTGCCAGCAGGGAGGGACAGGGTGACACTGAAGCTTTCTTT | CASREGQGDTEAFF
. | . | TRBJ2-3 | 13 | TRBV27 | TGTGCCAGCAGTCTACAGAGCACAGATACGCAGTATTTT | CASSLQSTDTQYF
. | . | TRBJ2-2 | 16 | TRBV5-4 | TGTGCCAGCAGCTTGGATCTAGGGAATAGCGCCGGGGAGCTGTTTTTT | CASSLDLGNSAGELFF
. | . | TRBJ1-6 | 13 | TRBV5-6 | TGTGCCAGCAGCTTGGTAGATAATTCACCCCTCCACTTT | CASSLVDNSPLHF
TRBD1 | . | TRBJ1-1 | 14 | TRBV15 | TGTGCCACCAAGGCGGGACAGTGGAACACTGAAGCTTTCTTT | CATKAGQWNTEAFF
. | . | TRBJ1-3 | 16 | TRBV9 | TGTGCCAGCAGCGTTTCAACAGGGAGATCTGGAAACACCATATATTTT | CASSVSTGRSGNTIYF
. | . | TRBJ2-2 | 15 | TRBV21-1 | TGTGCCAGCACCTTAGCGGGGGGGTACACCGGGGAGCTGTTTTTT | CASTLAGGYTGELFF
. | . | TRBJ2-3 | 13 | TRBV7-2 | TGTGCCAGCAGCCATGGGACTTCAGATACGCAGTATTTT | CASSHGTSDTQYF
. | . | TRBJ2-7 | 12 | TRBV11-2 | TGTGCCAGCAGCCAGACATCTTACGAGCAGTACTTC | CASSQTSYEQYF
. | . | TRBJ1-1 | 12 | TRBV19 | TGTGCCAGTAGTACGACACCTACGTCGGCTTTCTTT | CASSTTPTSAFF
. | . | TRBJ2-7 | 14 | TRBV6-5 | TGTGCCAGCAGTTACGGGACGGGGGCCTACGAGCAGTACTTC | CASSYGTGAYEQYF
. | . | TRBJ1-6 | 13 | TRBV11-3 | TGTGCCAGCAGCTTAAGGGGTGATTCACCCCTCCACTTT | CASSLRGDSPLHF
. | . | TRBJ2-7 | 15 | TRBV25-1 | TGTGCCAGCAGTTATGGGGCAACAAGCTCCTACGAGCAGTACTTC | CASSYGATSSYEQYF
. | . | TRBJ1-1 | 11 | TRBV11-2 | TGTGCCAGCCGGAGGAACACTGAAGCTTTCTTT | CASRRNTEAFF
. | . | TRBJ1-2 | 15 | TRBV7-9 | TGTGCCAGCAGCTTAGCAGGGGACTCTGAAGTTGGCTACACCTTC | CASSLAGDSEVGYTF
. | . | TRBJ1-5 | 14 | TRBV21-1 | TGTGCCAGCAGCAAAGATCAGAGCAATCAGCCCCAGCATTTT | CASSKDQSNQPQHF
TRBD1 | . | TRBJ2-7 | 16 | TRBV7-2 | TGTGCCAGCAGCTTAGGCGGGGACAGGTCTACCTACGAGCAGTACTTC | CASSLGGDRSTYEQYF
TRBD1 | . | TRBJ1-1 | 15 | TRBV7-9 | TGTTCCAGCAGCCCAACCCGACAGGGCCACACTGAAGCTTTCTTT | CSSSPTRQGHTEAFF
TRBD2 | . | TRBJ2-5 | 16 | TRBV5-1 | TGCGCCAGCAGCGTTACTAGCGGCCCTTGGGGTGAGACCCAGTACTTC | CASSVTSGPWGETQYF
TRBD2 | . | TRBJ2-3 | 15 | TRBV5-6 | TGTGCCAGCAGCCCCCTGGGGGGGGGCACAGATACGCAGTATTTT | CASSPLGGGTDTQYF
. | . | TRBJ2-3 | 14 | TRBV5-5 | TGTGCCAGCAACGGACAGCTGAGCACAGATACGCAGTATTTT | CASNGQLSTDTQYF